This is a list of T cell receptor beta chains from one sample in a study of control samples from healthy donors and cancer patients. TCRdb's table, derived via immunoSEQ multiplex PCR, lists solely in-frame clones and lacks some. The sample carries some 150,000 clones, over 90% recorded once. The sample comprised blood. These receptors all stem from a woman aged 25 to 39 in good health. CDR3s include the opening cysteine and the closing phenylalanine or tryptophan. The order of the fields is D gene, clone size, CDR3 length, J gene, V gene, CDR3 DNA, CDR3 protein. A D gene is named only where the DNA matches it firmly. The size entry is marked missing in some rows and otherwise reads once, few, many or a size class.

d_call: NA; clone_size: NA; cdr3_length: 11; j_call: TRBJ1-4; v_call: TRBV3-1/TRBV3-2; cdr3_nt: TGTGCCAGTACCCCGGGGGGAAAACTGTTTTTT; cdr3_aa: CASTPGGKLFF
d_call: NA; clone_size: NA; cdr3_length: 13; j_call: TRBJ1-1; v_call: TRBV7-8; cdr3_nt: TGTGCCAGCAGCTTAGCGGGGGGCCCTGAAGCTTTCTTT; cdr3_aa: CASSLAGGPEAFF
d_call: TRBD1; clone_size: NA; cdr3_length: 14; j_call: TRBJ2-5; v_call: TRBV18; cdr3_nt: TGTGCCAGCTCACCAAACGACAGGGGGGAGACCCAGTACTTC; cdr3_aa: CASSPNDRGETQYF
d_call: NA; clone_size: NA; cdr3_length: 14; j_call: TRBJ1-5; v_call: TRBV6-5; cdr3_nt: TGTGCCAGCAGTCGTTCAGGGATTCATCAGCCCCAGCATTTT; cdr3_aa: CASSRSGIHQPQHF
d_call: NA; clone_size: NA; cdr3_length: 17; j_call: TRBJ1-4; v_call: TRBV2; cdr3_nt: TGTGCCAGCAGTCCTCTGGGGGGGGCAACAACTGGTGAAAAACTGTTTTTT; cdr3_aa: CASSPLGGATTGEKLFF
d_call: NA; clone_size: NA; cdr3_length: 13; j_call: TRBJ1-2; v_call: TRBV10-2; cdr3_nt: TGCGCCAGCAGTGGCCCCGGGATCGGAGGCTACACCTTC; cdr3_aa: CASSGPGIGGYTF
d_call: TRBD2; clone_size: NA; cdr3_length: 17; j_call: TRBJ2-5; v_call: TRBV3-1/TRBV3-2; cdr3_nt: TGTGCCAGCAGCCAAGATCGGCCTAGCGGGAGCCAAGAGACCCAGTACTTC; cdr3_aa: CASSQDRPSGSQETQYF
d_call: TRBD2; clone_size: NA; cdr3_length: 13; j_call: TRBJ2-2; v_call: TRBV28; cdr3_nt: TGTGCCAGCAGTGAGCGGGAGTCCGGGGAGCTGTTTTTT; cdr3_aa: CASSERESGELFF
d_call: TRBD1; clone_size: NA; cdr3_length: 13; j_call: TRBJ1-5; v_call: TRBV28; cdr3_nt: TGTGCCAGCAGGGGACAGGGTGCCCAGCCCCAGCATTTT; cdr3_aa: CASRGQGAQPQHF
d_call: TRBD2; clone_size: NA; cdr3_length: 15; j_call: TRBJ2-2; v_call: TRBV5-1; cdr3_nt: TGCGCCAGCAGCTTAGTAGCGGGAGACGACGGGGAGCTGTTTTTT; cdr3_aa: CASSLVAGDDGELFF
d_call: NA; clone_size: once; cdr3_length: 16; j_call: TRBJ1-2; v_call: TRBV25-1; cdr3_nt: TGTGCCAGCAGTGAATCAGTCGCTGGGGCCCCCTATGGCTACACCTTC; cdr3_aa: CASSESVAGAPYGYTF
d_call: NA; clone_size: NA; cdr3_length: 15; j_call: TRBJ1-6; v_call: TRBV11-2; cdr3_nt: TGTGCCAGCAGCCATCAGGGGAGCTATAATTCACCCCTCCACTTT; cdr3_aa: CASSHQGSYNSPLHF
d_call: NA; clone_size: NA; cdr3_length: 12; j_call: TRBJ2-7; v_call: TRBV5-4; cdr3_nt: TGTGCCAGCAGCTCTGACGGCTACGAGCAGTACTTC; cdr3_aa: CASSSDGYEQYF
d_call: NA; clone_size: NA; cdr3_length: 14; j_call: TRBJ2-3; v_call: TRBV6-5; cdr3_nt: TGTGCCAGAGGCGAGGGGGAAGGGACAGATACGCAGTATTTT; cdr3_aa: CARGEGEGTDTQYF
d_call: TRBD1; clone_size: NA; cdr3_length: 15; j_call: TRBJ1-3; v_call: TRBV7-8; cdr3_nt: TGTGCCAGCAGCTCTCGGACAGGCGGGGGAAACACCATATATTTT; cdr3_aa: CASSSRTGGGNTIYF
d_call: TRBD1; clone_size: NA; cdr3_length: 21; j_call: TRBJ1-3; v_call: TRBV19; cdr3_nt: TGTGCCAGTAGTTTAACCGTGGACAGGGGGCTTTGGGCCTTCTCTGGAAACACCATATATTTT; cdr3_aa: CASSLTVDRGLWAFSGNTIYF
d_call: TRBD2; clone_size: NA; cdr3_length: 16; j_call: TRBJ2-1; v_call: TRBV7-9; cdr3_nt: TGTGCCAGCAGCCCTGGAGCGGGGTCCTCCTACAATGAGCAGTTCTTC; cdr3_aa: CASSPGAGSSYNEQFF
d_call: TRBD1; clone_size: NA; cdr3_length: 16; j_call: TRBJ1-6; v_call: TRBV27; cdr3_nt: TGTGCCAGCAGTCTCCTGACAGGGGGCTATAATTCACCCCTCCACTTT; cdr3_aa: CASSLLTGGYNSPLHF
d_call: NA; clone_size: NA; cdr3_length: 13; j_call: TRBJ1-1; v_call: TRBV28; cdr3_nt: TGTGCCAGCAGTTCGAAACAGGCCAGTGAAGCTTTCTTT; cdr3_aa: CASSSKQASEAFF
d_call: NA; clone_size: NA; cdr3_length: 17; j_call: TRBJ2-7; v_call: TRBV7-9; cdr3_nt: TGTGCCAGCAGCCCCAACCTTCTAGGCATCCTGGACTACGAGCAGTACTTC; cdr3_aa: CASSPNLLGILDYEQYF
d_call: TRBD2; clone_size: NA; cdr3_length: 16; j_call: TRBJ2-3; v_call: TRBV18; cdr3_nt: TGTGCCAGCTCACCAGTTTCGGTTACTAGCGCAGATACGCAGTATTTT; cdr3_aa: CASSPVSVTSADTQYF
d_call: NA; clone_size: NA; cdr3_length: 14; j_call: TRBJ2-7; v_call: TRBV6-1; cdr3_nt: TGTGCCAGCAGTGAGTGGGGGAGATCCTACGAGCAGTACTTC; cdr3_aa: CASSEWGRSYEQYF
d_call: NA; clone_size: NA; cdr3_length: 12; j_call: TRBJ1-2; v_call: TRBV5-4; cdr3_nt: TGTGCCAGCAGCTTGAGTCTGGATGGCTACACCTTC; cdr3_aa: CASSLSLDGYTF
d_call: TRBD2; clone_size: once; cdr3_length: 14; j_call: TRBJ2-7; v_call: TRBV27; cdr3_nt: TGTGCCAGCAGTGGGTCGACTAGCGGGGCAGAGCAGTACTTC; cdr3_aa: CASSGSTSGAEQYF
d_call: TRBD1; clone_size: NA; cdr3_length: 13; j_call: TRBJ1-1; v_call: TRBV10-3; cdr3_nt: TGTGCCATCAGTGAACAGGGGACCACTGAAGCTTTCTTT; cdr3_aa: CAISEQGTTEAFF
d_call: TRBD1; clone_size: NA; cdr3_length: 16; j_call: TRBJ1-5; v_call: TRBV6-6; cdr3_nt: TGTGCCAGCAGTCCAGGGACAGGGGTTGACAATCAGCCCCAGCATTTT; cdr3_aa: CASSPGTGVDNQPQHF
d_call: NA; clone_size: once; cdr3_length: 17; j_call: TRBJ2-7; v_call: TRBV28; cdr3_nt: TGTGCCAGCAGTTTAGGGAGGTTAAAGACTCCCTCCTACGAGCAGTACTTC; cdr3_aa: CASSLGRLKTPSYEQYF
d_call: NA; clone_size: NA; cdr3_length: 15; j_call: TRBJ2-7; v_call: TRBV11-2; cdr3_nt: TGTGCCAGCAGTGACAGTTCCCTACGTTCTTACGAGCAGTACTTC; cdr3_aa: CASSDSSLRSYEQYF
d_call: TRBD2; clone_size: NA; cdr3_length: 13; j_call: TRBJ2-5; v_call: TRBV2; cdr3_nt: TGTGCCAGCCTAAGACTAGCATTGGAGACCCAGTACTTC; cdr3_aa: CASLRLALETQYF
d_call: NA; clone_size: NA; cdr3_length: 16; j_call: TRBJ2-3; v_call: TRBV9; cdr3_nt: TGTGCCAGCAGCTTAAGAGGGACTTCGGCTACAGATACGCAGTATTTT; cdr3_aa: CASSLRGTSATDTQYF
d_call: NA; clone_size: NA; cdr3_length: 16; j_call: TRBJ2-5; v_call: TRBV28; cdr3_nt: TGTGCCAGCAGTTTGGGACGTGGGGCGAGACAAGAGACCCAGTACTTC; cdr3_aa: CASSLGRGARQETQYF
d_call: NA; clone_size: NA; cdr3_length: 15; j_call: TRBJ2-7; v_call: TRBV5-1; cdr3_nt: TGCGCCAGCAGCTTGAATAGCGCGCTAGTCTACGAGCAGTACTTC; cdr3_aa: CASSLNSALVYEQYF
d_call: NA; clone_size: once; cdr3_length: 17; j_call: TRBJ1-2; v_call: TRBV24-1; cdr3_nt: TGTGCCACCAGTGACCCAAAAGGGCCTGAGCCCCTATATGGCTACACCTTC; cdr3_aa: CATSDPKGPEPLYGYTF
d_call: TRBD2; clone_size: NA; cdr3_length: 20; j_call: TRBJ2-1; v_call: TRBV13; cdr3_nt: TGTGCCAGCAGCTTATATCATCGGACTAGCGGGAGGGAGATCTACAATGAGCAGTTCTTC; cdr3_aa: CASSLYHRTSGREIYNEQFF
d_call: TRBD1; clone_size: NA; cdr3_length: 13; j_call: TRBJ1-2; v_call: TRBV10-3; cdr3_nt: TGTGCCATCACCGGACAGGGTCACTATGGCTACACCTTC; cdr3_aa: CAITGQGHYGYTF
d_call: TRBD2; clone_size: NA; cdr3_length: 11; j_call: TRBJ2-5; v_call: TRBV30; cdr3_nt: TGTGCCTGGAGCGGGGGGGAGACCCAGTACTTC; cdr3_aa: CAWSGGETQYF
d_call: NA; clone_size: NA; cdr3_length: 15; j_call: TRBJ1-1; v_call: TRBV6-1; cdr3_nt: TGTGCCAGCAGTGAACGGGGCTGGGGCGTCACTGAAGCTTTCTTT; cdr3_aa: CASSERGWGVTEAFF
d_call: TRBD1; clone_size: NA; cdr3_length: 13; j_call: TRBJ1-2; v_call: TRBV5-1; cdr3_nt: TGCGCCAGCAGTATGGGACAGGGATATGGCTACACCTTC; cdr3_aa: CASSMGQGYGYTF
d_call: NA; clone_size: NA; cdr3_length: 14; j_call: TRBJ1-2; v_call: TRBV10-3; cdr3_nt: TGTGCCATCAGACCGGACGGTAGAGCCTATGGCTACACCTTC; cdr3_aa: CAIRPDGRAYGYTF
d_call: NA; clone_size: NA; cdr3_length: 15; j_call: TRBJ2-4; v_call: TRBV28; cdr3_nt: TGTGCCAGCAGGCGAGGGGGGATTGGCAAAAACATTCAGTACTTC; cdr3_aa: CASRRGGIGKNIQYF
d_call: TRBD2; clone_size: few; cdr3_length: 15; j_call: TRBJ2-5; v_call: TRBV6-5; cdr3_nt: TGTGCCAGCAGTTACTCTAGCGGGGGGCGAGAGACCCAGTACTTC; cdr3_aa: CASSYSSGGRETQYF
d_call: NA; clone_size: once; cdr3_length: 15; j_call: TRBJ1-6; v_call: TRBV15; cdr3_nt: TGTGCCACCAGCAGAGGTCAGGGAACGGTATCACCCCTCCACTTT; cdr3_aa: CATSRGQGTVSPLHF
d_call: NA; clone_size: NA; cdr3_length: 17; j_call: TRBJ1-3; v_call: TRBV4-1; cdr3_nt: TGCGCCAGCAGCCAATGGGAAGGGACCCGCTCTGGAAACACCATATATTTT; cdr3_aa: CASSQWEGTRSGNTIYF
d_call: TRBD1; clone_size: NA; cdr3_length: 14; j_call: TRBJ1-4; v_call: TRBV2; cdr3_nt: TGTGCCAGCACTGACAGGGGTTCTAATGAAAAACTGTTTTTT; cdr3_aa: CASTDRGSNEKLFF
d_call: TRBD1; clone_size: NA; cdr3_length: 16; j_call: TRBJ2-7; v_call: TRBV7-9; cdr3_nt: TGTGCCAGCAGCCCCTCCCTCCGGGACAGGGCCTACGAGCAGTACTTC; cdr3_aa: CASSPSLRDRAYEQYF
d_call: NA; clone_size: NA; cdr3_length: 14; j_call: TRBJ1-1; v_call: TRBV5-1; cdr3_nt: TGCGCCAGCAGCACGCAGGGACAGAACACTGAAGCTTTCTTT; cdr3_aa: CASSTQGQNTEAFF
d_call: TRBD1; clone_size: NA; cdr3_length: 13; j_call: TRBJ1-6; v_call: TRBV30; cdr3_nt: TGTGCCTGGGTGGGACAGAGTAATTCACCCCTCCACTTT; cdr3_aa: CAWVGQSNSPLHF
d_call: NA; clone_size: NA; cdr3_length: 13; j_call: TRBJ1-6; v_call: TRBV6-2/TRBV6-3; cdr3_nt: TGTGCCAGCAGTTACTCCCAGACAGGCTCCCTCCACTTT; cdr3_aa: CASSYSQTGSLHF
d_call: NA; clone_size: NA; cdr3_length: 16; j_call: TRBJ1-1; v_call: TRBV15; cdr3_nt: TGTGCCACCAGCAGAGATAGCGACAGGAGAGGAACTGAAGCTTTCTTT; cdr3_aa: CATSRDSDRRGTEAFF
d_call: NA; clone_size: NA; cdr3_length: 14; j_call: TRBJ1-1; v_call: TRBV7-9; cdr3_nt: TGTGCCAGCAGCTTGCAGGGGCTAACATCTGAAGCTTTCTTT; cdr3_aa: CASSLQGLTSEAFF
d_call: TRBD1; clone_size: NA; cdr3_length: 14; j_call: TRBJ1-1; v_call: TRBV27; cdr3_nt: TGTGCCACCTCCCAGGGGGCGAGGCACACTGAAGCTTTCTTT; cdr3_aa: CATSQGARHTEAFF
d_call: NA; clone_size: NA; cdr3_length: 13; j_call: TRBJ1-5; v_call: TRBV19; cdr3_nt: TGTGCCAGTAGTATCGCAGGGAATCAGCCCCAGCATTTT; cdr3_aa: CASSIAGNQPQHF
d_call: NA; clone_size: NA; cdr3_length: 14; j_call: TRBJ1-1; v_call: TRBV3-1/TRBV3-2; cdr3_nt: TGTGCCAGCAGCCAAGTACGGGCCGGCACTGAAGCTTTCTTT; cdr3_aa: CASSQVRAGTEAFF
d_call: NA; clone_size: NA; cdr3_length: 15; j_call: TRBJ2-2; v_call: TRBV3-1/TRBV3-2; cdr3_nt: TGTGCCAGCAGCCAAGATGGACTAAAGATCCGGGAGCTGTTTTTT; cdr3_aa: CASSQDGLKIRELFF